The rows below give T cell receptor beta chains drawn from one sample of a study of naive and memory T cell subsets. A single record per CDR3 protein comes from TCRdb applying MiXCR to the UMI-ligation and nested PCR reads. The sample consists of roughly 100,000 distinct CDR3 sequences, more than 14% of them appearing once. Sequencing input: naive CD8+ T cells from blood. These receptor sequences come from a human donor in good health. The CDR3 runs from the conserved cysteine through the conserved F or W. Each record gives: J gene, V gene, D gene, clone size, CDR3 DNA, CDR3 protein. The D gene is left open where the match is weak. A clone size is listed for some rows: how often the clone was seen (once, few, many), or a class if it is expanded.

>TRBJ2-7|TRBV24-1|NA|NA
TGTGCCACCAGTGAGGAGACAGAGGGCGAGCAGTACTTC
CATSEETEGEQYF
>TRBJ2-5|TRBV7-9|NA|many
TGTGCCAGCAGCTTAGCGAGAGCGGGCCTCAGTCAAGAGACCCAGTACTTC
CASSLARAGLSQETQYF
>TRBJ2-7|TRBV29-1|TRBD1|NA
TGCAGCGTTGAATTAGGGGACAGGGATTCCTACGAGCAGTACTTC
CSVELGDRDSYEQYF
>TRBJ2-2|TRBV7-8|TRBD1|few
TGTGCCCCGAGAGGGGGCGGGACCGGGGAGCTGTTTTTT
CAPRGGGTGELFF
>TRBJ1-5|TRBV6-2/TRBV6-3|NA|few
TGTGCCAGCAGTACGGAGGACAGTCGTCAGCCCCAGCATTTT
CASSTEDSRQPQHF
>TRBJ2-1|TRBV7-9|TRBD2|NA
TGTGCCAGCGGACCCCGGGATAGCGGGTATGAGCAGTTCTTC
CASGPRDSGYEQFF
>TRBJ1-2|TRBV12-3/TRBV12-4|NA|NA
TGTGCCAGACTCGTGTCCGGGGGGAACTATGGCTACACCTTC
CARLVSGGNYGYTF
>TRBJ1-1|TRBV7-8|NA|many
TGTGCCAGCAGCTTAGCTCGCTCACGGGGTAACACTGAAGCTTTCTTT
CASSLARSRGNTEAFF
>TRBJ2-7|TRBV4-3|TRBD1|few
TGCGCCAGCAGCCAAACGGGACAGGGCCCCAGGGAGCAGTACTTC
CASSQTGQGPREQYF
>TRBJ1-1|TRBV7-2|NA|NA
TGTGCCAGCAGCTTGGGCCGGGCGATCCGACCTTTCTTT
CASSLGRAIRPFF
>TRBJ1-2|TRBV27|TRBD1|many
TGTGCCAGCAGTCCTATAAGGACAGGGGGCTTTAACTATGGCTACACCTTC
CASSPIRTGGFNYGYTF
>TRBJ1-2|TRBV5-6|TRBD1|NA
TGTGCCAGCAGCGAGGGACAGGACTTCGGCGGCTACACCTTC
CASSEGQDFGGYTF
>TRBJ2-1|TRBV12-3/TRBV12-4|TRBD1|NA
TGTGCCAGCAGACCACGGACAGGGGGTTACAATGAGCAGTTCTTC
CASRPRTGGYNEQFF
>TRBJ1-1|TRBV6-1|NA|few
TGTGCCAGCAGTGAAGCGGGACCAGTGAACACTGAAGCTTTCTTT
CASSEAGPVNTEAFF